The rows below give T cell receptor beta chains drawn from one sample of a study of cytomegalovirus exposure and HLA in healthy donors. Libraries were prepared by immunoSEQ multiplex PCR; TCRdb keeps only in-frame clonotypes and omits some of them. The data contain 150,000 to 200,000 clones, roughly 88% of them seen just once; the ten biggest clones take up approximately 8.5%. The sample comprised PBMCs. Receptors originate from a young man in good health and CMV-seropositive. Each CDR3 is given with its conserved first and last residue. A D gene is named only where the DNA matches it firmly. Expanded clones get a size class; other rows say once, few or many, or leave the size out.

>-|TRBV18|TRBJ2-2|TRBD1
TGTGCCAGCTCACAACAGGGGTCTGGCGGGGAGCTGTTTTTT
CASSQQGSGGELFF
>-|TRBV10-3|TRBJ1-6|-
TGTGCCATCACGGGAAGTTATAATTCACCCCTCCACTTT
CAITGSYNSPLHF
>-|TRBV9|TRBJ2-1|-
TGTGCCAGCAGCGTAGCCCTAGCCTCCCACCTCAATGAGCAGTTCTTC
CASSVALASHLNEQFF
>-|TRBV23-1|TRBJ1-3|-
TGCGCCAGCAGTCGGCCACAGGGTTGGACCATATATTTT
CASSRPQGWTIYF
>-|TRBV4-3|TRBJ2-1|TRBD2
TGCGCCAGCAGCCCCGGGTCGGGGGGGTACAATGAGCAGTTCTTC
CASSPGSGGYNEQFF
>-|TRBV7-9|TRBJ1-2|TRBD1
TGTGCCAGCAGCTTGGGACAGACCTATGGCTACACCTTC
CASSLGQTYGYTF
>-|TRBV29-1|TRBJ2-5|-
TGCAGCGTTTCCCTTACAGAGTTTCCCCAAGAGACCCAGTACTTC
CSVSLTEFPQETQYF
>-|TRBV9|TRBJ1-2|TRBD1
TGTGCCAGCAGCCCAGGGACAGTAAACCACTATGGCTACACCTTC
CASSPGTVNHYGYTF
>-|TRBV13|TRBJ2-1|-
TGTGCCAGCAGCCCCAGGACAGTGATGGATGAGCAGTTCTTC
CASSPRTVMDEQFF
>-|TRBV6-1|TRBJ1-5|TRBD1
TGTGCCAGCAGGGGGGGACAGGACACTCGGCCCCAGCATTTT
CASRGGQDTRPQHF
>-|TRBV6-5|TRBJ2-7|-
TGTGCCAGCAGTTCTACCTACGAGCAGTACTTC
CASSSTYEQYF
>once|TRBV9|TRBJ2-7|TRBD1
TGTGCCAGCAGCGCTCGGGACAGGGTCGAGGAGCAGTACTTC
CASSARDRVEEQYF
>-|TRBV6-6|TRBJ2-3|TRBD1
TGTGCCAGCAGCAAAGGACAGGGGTTCACAGATACGCAGTATTTT
CASSKGQGFTDTQYF
>-|TRBV2|TRBJ2-5|-
TGTGCCAGCACCCGCGCCGAGTGGACCCAGTACTTC
CASTRAEWTQYF
>-|TRBV7-7|TRBJ2-3|TRBD1
TGTGCTAGCAGCCTAACAGGGGGCCCCGATACGCAGTATTTT
CASSLTGGPDTQYF
>-|TRBV6-1|TRBJ1-2|-
TGTGCCAGCAGTCGTATAGATGGCTACACCTTC
CASSRIDGYTF
>-|TRBV2|TRBJ2-5|TRBD1
TGTGCCAGCAGTATGGGGCCGGGACAGGGGTCGGAAGAGACCCAGTACTTC
CASSMGPGQGSEETQYF
>-|TRBV4-1|TRBJ2-5|TRBD1
TGCGCCAGCAGCCAAGTCCCAGGGGGCGTGGAGACCCAGTACTTC
CASSQVPGGVETQYF
>-|TRBV5-1|TRBJ2-2|TRBD1
TGCGCCAGCAGCTTGGCTGGACAGGGCACCGGGGAGCTGTTTTTT
CASSLAGQGTGELFF
>few|TRBV4-2|TRBJ1-5|TRBD1
TGTGCCAGCAGCCAAGAAGGACAGGGTCATCAGCCCCAGCATTTT
CASSQEGQGHQPQHF
>-|TRBV7-8|TRBJ2-5|TRBD2
TGTGCCAGCAGCTTAGTGGGGGGGCAAGAGACCCAGTACTTC
CASSLVGGQETQYF
>few|TRBV7-9|TRBJ1-2|-
TGTGCCACCCGGGGGTTATCCACGGACTATGGCTACACCTTC
CATRGLSTDYGYTF
>-|TRBV9|TRBJ2-7|TRBD1
TGTGCCAGCAGCGTAGGCGTGGGGGGGACAGGGAGCCACGAGCAGTACTTC
CASSVGVGGTGSHEQYF
>-|TRBV21-1|TRBJ2-7|-
TGTGCCAGCAGCTCCAAAGGTAAAAGCGGGGGGGTAGTTTGGTGGGAGCAGTACTTC
CASSSKGKSGGVVWWEQYF
>-|TRBV7-3|TRBJ2-3|TRBD2
TGTGCCAGCAGCTTCGGGACTAGCGGGGGCACAGATACGCAGTATTTT
CASSFGTSGGTDTQYF
>few|TRBV4-3|TRBJ2-1|-
TGCGCCAGCAGCCAAGATAGGCAGGGATACTACAATGAGCAGTTCTTC
CASSQDRQGYYNEQFF
>-|TRBV28|TRBJ2-2|-
TGTGCCAGCGGCTCGCAGAACACCGGGGAGCTGTTTTTT
CASGSQNTGELFF
>-|TRBV5-1|TRBJ2-5|TRBD2
TGCGCCAGCAGCTTGGCCCGACTAGCTGAGACCCAGTACTTC
CASSLARLAETQYF
>-|TRBV19|TRBJ1-5|-
TGTGCCAGTAGTATCCCAGGGTCCCTCAATCAGCCCCAGCATTTT
CASSIPGSLNQPQHF
>-|TRBV6-1|TRBJ2-7|-
TGTGCCAGCCTGTCCTACGAGCAGTACTTC
CASLSYEQYF